This T cell receptor beta chain was sequenced for a study of T cell clones after liver transplantation. Study background: Samples came from ITN030ST, which attempted immunosuppression withdrawal within 2 years of liver transplantation.

TCRdb keeps only in-frame clones here, not all; method: immunoSEQ multiplex PCR. The sample holds about 75,000 clones; around 84% are singletons and the top ten take 2.1%. Sorting of unstimulated PBMCs yielded separate CD3+CD4+ and CD3+CD8+ fractions. V was pared by 1 base and J by 4 bases, with 2 bases between. The CDR3 is 12 residues long. The germline V gene encodes CDR1 SEHNR and CDR2 FQNEAQ (reference sequence). This sequence was found in a human patient who received a liver transplant. Some T cells here may be from the graft donor. The material was CD4+ T cells from blood, obtained about 50 months after liver transplant. This chain links TRBV7-9 with TRBJ1-3; D unclear. CDR3 DNA sequence: TGTGCCAGCAGCTTAGACGGAAACACCATATATTTT. It specifies CASSLDGNTIYF.